This T cell receptor beta chain emerged from a study of post-analysis software for immune sequencing data. Turning to the study itself: Secondary progressive, relapsing-remitting and progressive-relapsing multiple sclerosis were among the included disease courses. Whole-study findings and limits: Under F measure analysis, samples from one preparation batch co-clustered strongly. Controls significantly exceeded multiple sclerosis patients in normalized Chao1 diversity.

This CDR3 comprises 15 residues. The ends lost 8 bases at V and 4 bases at J; junction bases unmatched: 9. Germline CDR1 LNHNV, CDR2 YYDKDF (reference sequence). Libraries were made from TCR beta cDNA, and they carried unique molecular identifiers. From the PCR reads, TCRdb called clonotypes with MiXCR, one entry per CDR3 protein. The sample carries about 160,000 distinct CDR3 sequences, around 36% recorded once. As to this clonotype: Its antigen is unidentified.

The TCR sequence derives from a girl aged 5 to 17 with multiple sclerosis. The sequenced sample was blood, obtained after autologous hematopoietic stem cell transplantation. The V and J genes are TRBV15 and TRBJ1-5; 9 nucleotides align to TRBD1. In nucleotides, the CDR3 is TGTGCCACCGGGGCCGGGACAGGGACGAATCAGCCCCAGCATTTT. Amino acid sequence: CATGAGTGTNQPQHF.